The 28 T cell receptor beta chains in this list originate from one sample, sequenced in a study of regulatory T cells in long-lasting Graves disease. Construction of TCR beta libraries relied on iRepertoire HTBI primers and on Arm-PCR targeting CDR3 regions. MiXCR, applied by TCRdb to the multiplex PCR reads, yields one record per CDR3 protein. The sample shows approximately 480,000 distinct CDR3 sequences, around 15% of them seen only once. Time point specified: newly diagnosed GD, antithyroid drugs for less than 3 months. With RNA extracted from PBMCs as input, the TCR library was made. The same data also contributed to another study, on T cells in Graves' hyperthyroidism and ophthalmopathy.

Here the sequenced sample was peripheral blood mononuclear cells (PBMCs), taken at new diagnosis, from a patient treated with antithyroid drugs. These receptors were obtained from a man aged 35 to 55 with Graves disease.

The chain carries TRBV4-1 and TRBJ1-4, with TRBD1 matching over 10 bases. V lost 2 bases, J lost 7 bases, and 4 bases stayed unmatched. The germline CDR1 and CDR2 sequences are MGHRA and YSYEKL. The CDR3 totals 15 residues. Written as DNA, the CDR3 is TGCGCCAGCAGCCAAACCGGGACAGGGGCTGAAAAACTGTTTTTT. This sequence encodes CASSQTGTGAEKLFF.

This clonotype was counted a few times. Since no conserved phenylalanine or tryptophan closes the CDR3, a read error is the likely cause. The chain combines TRBV7-3 with TRBJ2-3; 7 bases align to TRBD1. From germline, CDR1 is SGHTA and CDR2 FQGTGA. The CDR3 totals 15 residues. V dropped 2 bases and J dropped 2; count of bases not matched to a gene: 4. The CDR3 protein is CASSLDRDNTDTQYL. The CDR3 DNA reads TGTGCCAGCAGCTTAGACAGGGACAACACAGATACGCAGTATCTT.

This chain links TRBV3-1 with TRBJ1-5; the D is unclear. Trimming removed 1 base at V and 2 bases at J, with 9 bases between. The CDR3 totals 15 residues. From germline, CDR1 is LGHDT and CDR2 YNNKEL (reference sequence). The CDR3 here is CASSQVPLGNQPQHF. Here the CDR3 DNA reads TGTGCCAGCAGCCAAGTCCCCCTGGGCAATCAGCCCCAGCATTTT.

This clonotype was counted ten times or more. This likely traces to a read error, being one base from a far larger clone. The chain uses TRBV24-1 and TRBJ2-1, with TRBD2 identical over 11 bases. The CDR3 has 15 amino acids. V was pared by 7 bases and J by 3 bases, with 4 bases of the junction left unmatched. Germline V CDR1 and CDR2: KGHDR, SFDVKD. The chain's CDR3 is CATSPGTSGYNEQFF. The CDR3 DNA reads TGTGCCACCAGCCCCGGGACTAGCGGCTACAATGAGCAGTTCTTC.

The rearrangement joins TRBV11-3 to TRBJ2-3; TRBD2 agrees at 8 bases. The CDR3 is 15 amino acids. J lost 7 bases, V lost 9 bases, and 15 bases had no gene match. The V gene's germline CDR1 is SGHNT and CDR2 YENEEA. CDR3 in DNA: TGTGCCAGTGAAGGTGGGGCTAGCGGGTTTAATACGCAGTATTTT. Translation: CASEGGASGFNTQYF.

This clonotype showed up many times. This chain links TRBV5-4 with TRBJ2-1; 7 bases are shared with TRBD2. The V and J ends lost 4 bases and 8 bases, in that order; junction bases with no gene match: 12. The CDR3 has 15 amino acids. CDR1 SGHNT and CDR2 YYREEE come from the germline V gene (reference sequence). The CDR3 DNA follows: TGTGCCAGCAGCCGTAATGGGGGAGGGGTCGATGAGCAGTTCTTC. This translates into CASSRNGGGVDEQFF.

There are many counts of this clonotype. V gene TRBV28 combines with J gene TRBJ2-2; TRBD1 might be the D (6 bases). CDR3 length: 16 residues. The ends were cut back, 6 bases at V and 2 bases at J, with 16 bases in the middle. Germline V lookup: CDR1 MDHEN, CDR2 SYDVKM. The CDR3, as DNA: TGTGCCAGCAGCCTCGATTGGGGGCAAAACACCGGGGAGCTGTTTTTT. Translation gives CASSLDWGQNTGELFF.

The chain employs TRBV9 and TRBJ2-3, with TRBD2 matching 14 bases. The CDR3 is 16 residues long. Germline trimming cut 3 bases from V and 4 bases from J; bases unmatched to any gene: 4. Looked up from germline, CDR1 is SGDLS and CDR2 is YYNGEE. DNA of the CDR3: TGTGCCAGCAGCGGCGGACTAGCGGGGGGCGCAGATACGCAGTATTTT. Protein product: CASSGGLAGGADTQYF.

This clonotype was seen ten or more times. The CDR3 region has the DNA TGCAGCGTTGGAGCGGCGACCGGGGAGCTGTTTTTT. Its translation is CSVGAATGELFF. V and J are TRBV29-1 and TRBJ2-2; TRBD2 might be the D (5 bases). V was trimmed by 4 bases and J by 5 bases, leaving 8 bases between them. Germline CDR1 reads SQVTM; CDR2 reads ANQGSEA. The CDR3 totals 12 residues.

This clonotype has ten or more counts. This chain links TRBV6-1 with TRBJ2-2, with D possibly being TRBD1 (6 bases). The CDR3 is 14 amino acids. Germline CDR1 is MNHNS and CDR2 is SASEGT. Trimming pared 7 bases from V and 6 bases from J, leaving 15 bases between. CDR3 loop: CASTEAGAAGELFF. In nucleotides, the CDR3 is TGTGCCAGCACGGAGGCAGGGGCGGCCGGGGAGCTGTTTTTT.

This clonotype occurred a few times. CDR3 nucleotide sequence: TGCGCCAGCAGCCCCATCTCAGCGGGACCCTACAATGAGCAGTTCTTC. This translates into CASSPISAGPYNEQFF. The V and J genes are TRBV5-1 and TRBJ2-1, with TRBD2 matching over 7 bases. The CDR3 covers 16 residues. Germline V gives CDR1 SGHRS, CDR2 YFSETQ. The V segment lost 4 bases and the J segment 2 bases; nucleotides outside the gene matches: 9.

This clonotype has a handful of counts. J is TRBJ2-7 and V is TRBV3-1; 9 nucleotides line up with TRBD2. Trimming at V came to 0 bases and at J to 7 bases, leaving 28 bases not matched to a gene. The CDR3 extends over 22 amino acids. In germline, CDR1 is LGHDT, CDR2 YNNKEL (reference sequence). The CDR3 region is CASSQDLIRAGGQKGTLREQYF. The CDR3, as DNA: TGTGCCAGCAGCCAAGATTTGATTCGAGCGGGAGGCCAAAAGGGAACACTACGGGAGCAGTACTTC.

The genes are TRBV24-1 and TRBJ1-2; no definite D call. The germline V gene encodes CDR1 KGHDR and CDR2 SFDVKD. Trimming cost V 5 bases and J 0 bases, with 12 bases left between them. This CDR3 comprises 15 residues. In nucleotides, the CDR3 is TGTGCCACCAGTGGGGTGGTTGGAGCTAACTATGGCTACACCTTC. This translates into CATSGVVGANYGYTF.

This clonotype was observed at least ten times. The chain combines TRBV27 with TRBJ2-7; a possible D gene is TRBD1 (6 bases). The CDR3 covers 16 residues. Trimming took 6 bases from V and 3 from J, leaving 21 bases between them. Germline V gene lookup returns CDR1 MNHEY and CDR2 SMNVEV (reference sequence). DNA of the CDR3: TGTGCCAGCAGCCAAAAGGGACAAGGGGTGGGCTACGAGCAGTACTTC. Encoded protein: CASSQKGQGVGYEQYF.

In its sample, this clonotype was seen many times. The chain combines TRBV2 with TRBJ2-1, with 13 bases that match TRBD2. The CDR3 contains 17 residues. With 2 bases clipped from V and 4 bases from J, the junction kept 5 bases outside the gene matches. Germline V gene sequence: CDR1 SNHLY, CDR2 FYNNEI. The CDR3 loop reads CASSERLAGGVYNEQFF. The DNA for the CDR3 is TGTGCCAGCAGTGAAAGACTAGCGGGAGGCGTGTACAATGAGCAGTTCTTC.

The table lists this clonotype with a few counts. An end of the junction does not agree with germline; a read error may underlie this. The chain employs TRBV2 and TRBJ1-3, with D hard to call. Germline-derived CDR1 and CDR2 are SNHLY and FYNNEI. The CDR3 has 13 amino acids. The CDR3 spells CTSSGDSGNTIYF. The CDR3 coding sequence is TGTACCAGCTCTGGAGACTCTGGAAACACCATATATTTT.

The gene calls are TRBV6-1 and TRBJ2-2; no firm D call. The V gene lost 9 bases and the J gene lost 7 bases, with 15 bases spanning the gap. The CDR3 is 13 amino acids. The germline CDR1 and CDR2 sequences are MNHNS and SASEGT. For the CDR3, the DNA is TGTGCCAGTAATGTCCGCGTGGGCGGGGAGCTGTTTTTT. Translation: CASNVRVGGELFF.

This clonotype occurred many times. This rearrangement joins TRBV2 to TRBJ2-7; TRBD1 aligns across 8 bases. The length of the CDR3 is 13 residues. V gave up 4 bases and J gave up 7 bases; unmatched junction bases: 6. Germline V gene sequence: CDR1 SNHLY, CDR2 FYNNEI. Here the CDR3 DNA reads TGTGCCAGCAGTGGGACAGGGTTTTCGGAGCAGTACTTC. As protein: CASSGTGFSEQYF.

This clonotype was observed at least ten times. The chain joins TRBV5-1 to TRBJ2-3; a weak D match, TRBD1 (6 bases). The CDR3 has 14 residues. With 4 bases removed from V and 6 bases from J, the gap between germline ends came to 15 bases. Germline V gene sequence: CDR1 SGHRS, CDR2 YFSETQ. The CDR3 DNA sequence: TGCGCCAGCAGCCCGAGGGGGTGGGCTGATACGCAGTATTTT. It yields the protein CASSPRGWADTQYF.

The chain uses TRBV3-1 and TRBJ2-7; 7 nucleotides line up with TRBD1. The CDR3 contains 16 residues. Germline values: CDR1 LGHDT, CDR2 YNNKEL (reference sequence). Unmatched junction bases numbered 6, after V lost 1 base and J lost 0 bases. The CDR3 nucleotides read TGTGCCAGCAGCCAAGGAGGGGGCGCGGGCTCCTACGAGCAGTACTTC. Translating it yields CASSQGGGAGSYEQYF.

This clonotype appeared a few times. This chain connects TRBV6-2 or TRBV6-3 to TRBJ2-1; unclear D gene. The length of the CDR3 is 12 residues. Germline values: CDR1 MNHEY, CDR2 SVGEGT. V shed 6 bases and J shed 11 bases, with 14 bases lying between them. In DNA form, the CDR3 reads TGTGCCAGCAGGACCTCTGACTCCCAGCAGTTCTTC. Translated: CASRTSDSQQFF.

This clonotype was recorded many times. V and J are TRBV27 and TRBJ1-1, with TRBD1 identical over 8 bases. The CDR3 covers 13 residues. Germline CDR1 reads MNHEY; CDR2 reads SMNVEV (reference sequence). With 5 bases clipped from V and 12 bases from J, the junction kept 11 bases outside the gene matches. CDR3 amino acids: CASSPYRGSYPFF. Written as DNA, the CDR3 is TGTGCCAGCAGTCCTTACAGGGGGTCCTACCCTTTCTTT.

This clonotype was observed many times. This rearrangement joins TRBV28 to TRBJ2-1, with TRBD2 matching over 13 bases. This CDR3 has 16 amino acids. Trimming at V came to 6 bases and at J to 9 bases, leaving 11 bases not matched to a gene. Germline V gives CDR1 MDHEN, CDR2 SYDVKM. CDR3 residues: CASSSGTSGKVGEQFF. CDR3 in DNA: TGTGCCAGCAGCTCCGGGACTAGCGGGAAAGTGGGTGAGCAGTTCTTC.

This clonotype was seen a handful of times. J is TRBJ2-2 and V is TRBV6-2 or TRBV6-3; D unresolved. Germline CDR1 reads MNHEY; CDR2 reads SVGEGT. V dropped 0 bases and J dropped 6 bases, with 5 bases sitting between them. The CDR3 sequence is 13 residues long. CDR3 in amino acids: CASSYSRAGELFF. As DNA, the CDR3 is TGTGCCAGCAGTTACTCTAGAGCCGGGGAGCTGTTTTTT.

This clonotype has at least ten counts. The rearrangement links TRBV7-9 to TRBJ2-1, with unresolved D. The V gene lost 8 bases and the J gene lost 0 bases, with 17 bases spanning the gap. The CDR3 length is 16 residues. Germline V lookup: CDR1 SEHNR, CDR2 FQNEAQ (reference sequence). The CDR3 loop is CASAPRSFGSYNEQFF. Written as DNA, the CDR3 is TGTGCCAGCGCCCCCCGGTCGTTTGGCTCCTACAATGAGCAGTTCTTC.

As for this clonotype: The junction shows a germline mismatch at one end, possibly a read error. J is TRBJ2-7 and V is TRBV27; 11 bases match TRBD2. The CDR3 runs to 14 residues. The germline CDR1 and CDR2 sequences are MNHEY and SMNVEV (reference sequence). The CDR3 region is CASSSTSGAWEQCF. The CDR3 DNA is TGTGCCAGCAGTTCGACTAGCGGGGCTTGGGAGCAGTGCTTC.

This clonotype was detected many times. V is TRBV28 and J is TRBJ2-7, with unresolved D. The V end was cut by 3 bases, the J end by 5 bases, with 14 bases between. The CDR3 extends over 14 amino acids. The germline V gene has CDR1 MDHEN and CDR2 SYDVKM. The DNA for the CDR3 is TGTGCCAGCAGTTTGGAGACGGCTAAGAACGAGCAGTACTTC. As protein: CASSLETAKNEQYF.

This clonotype was detected ten times or more. The chain carries TRBV7-9 and TRBJ2-3; 9 positions match TRBD2. Unmatched junction bases numbered 7, after V lost 3 bases and J lost 6 bases. The CDR3 length is 15 residues. Per the germline V gene, CDR1 is SEHNR and CDR2 is FQNEAQ (reference sequence). The CDR3 sequence is CASSFRGRADDTQYF. CDR3 nucleotides: TGTGCCAGCAGCTTTCGCGGGAGGGCCGATGATACGCAGTATTTT.